Below, 30 T cell receptor beta chains from the same sample are listed, as sequenced in a study of patients and donors after allogeneic stem cell transplantation. TCRdb passed the RT-PCR reads through MiXCR, listing each CDR3 protein once. The sample carries roughly 230,000 distinct CDR3 sequences, roughly 14% recorded once. Material for sequencing was blood, either unsorted or a sorted T cell fraction (not recorded which). These receptors all come from a human donor who was either an allogeneic HSCT recipient or a stem cell or donor lymphocyte infusion donor (not recorded which). It is not recorded whose cells these are; they may come from a transplant donor.

The rearrangement joins TRBV5-1 to TRBJ1-1; D gene uncertain. Looked up from germline, CDR1 is SGHRS and CDR2 is YFSETQ. The CDR3 has 15 amino acids. V was pared by 0 bases and J by 1 base, with 10 bases between. The CDR3 nucleotides are TGCGCCAGCAGCTTGGTACCGGGAACGAACACTGAAGCTTTCTTT. Translation gives CASSLVPGTNTEAFF.

The chain joins TRBV11-2 to TRBJ2-3, with 12 bases fitting TRBD2. There are 18 residues in the CDR3. Germline CDR1 SGHAT, CDR2 FQNNGV. The ends lost 1 base at V and 4 bases at J; junction bases unmatched: 9. This CDR3 reads CASSLGLAGDPGADTQYF. DNA of the CDR3: TGTGCCAGCAGCTTAGGACTAGCGGGGGACCCCGGGGCAGATACGCAGTATTTT.

This clonotype was detected ten times or more. The chain joins TRBV7-8 to TRBJ1-6; no firm D call. CDR3 length: 15 amino acids. V dropped 5 bases and J dropped 7 bases, with 15 bases sitting between them. CDR1 and CDR2 (germline): SGHVS, FQNEAQ. CDR3 DNA sequence: TGTGCCAGCAGCCTCTCGCACGGTCCGAATTCACCCCTCCACTTT. Its protein is CASSLSHGPNSPLHF.

The gene calls are TRBV5-1 and TRBJ2-5; D not certain. V lost 4 bases and J 4 bases, leaving 11 bases between the germline ends. Germline assignment: CDR1 SGHRS and CDR2 YFSETQ. The CDR3 consists of 13 residues. Here the CDR3 DNA reads TGCGCCAGCAGCGTATCAGGAAGAGAGACCCAGTACTTC. This codes for CASSVSGRETQYF.

This clonotype was seen a few times. V is TRBV19 and J is TRBJ2-2, with a weak D call TRBD1 (5 bases). The ends were cut back, 9 bases at V and 6 bases at J, with 14 bases in the middle. CDR3 size: 13 residues. Per the germline V gene, CDR1 is LNHDA and CDR2 is SQIVND (reference sequence). This CDR3 is CASQLKGPGELFF. CDR3 DNA: TGTGCCAGCCAACTCAAGGGGCCCGGGGAGCTGTTTTTT.

Note on this clonotype: The junction departs from germline at one end; a sequencing error may be responsible. The rearrangement joins TRBV7-8 to TRBJ2-1, with D perhaps matching TRBD2 (5 bases). This CDR3 spans 12 amino acids. Germline assignment: CDR1 SGHVS and CDR2 FQNEAQ. CDR3 nucleotides: TGTGCCTGCAGAGGGTCCTACAATGAGCAGTTCTTC. This translates into CACRGSYNEQFF.

This clonotype was seen repeatedly, ten times or more. The genes are TRBV5-6 and TRBJ2-7; D may be TRBD2 (6 bases). Trimming pared 0 bases from V and 1 base from J, leaving 8 bases between. Germline-derived CDR1 and CDR2 are SGHDT and YYEEEE. The CDR3 is 14 amino acids. CDR3 residues: CASSLVSGSYEQYF. CDR3 coding DNA: TGTGCCAGCAGCTTGGTTAGCGGTTCCTACGAGCAGTACTTC.

This clonotype appeared many times. The chain has TRBV7-2 and TRBJ2-7; TRBD2 agrees at 11 bases. Trimming took 5 bases from V and 5 from J; bases not matched to a gene: 8. This CDR3 spans 15 amino acids. Germline CDR1 SGHTA, CDR2 FQGNSA. The CDR3 sequence is CASSRLAGGPDEQYF. CDR3 coding DNA: TGTGCCAGCAGCCGCCTAGCGGGAGGACCAGACGAGCAGTACTTC.

The chain carries TRBV7-2 and TRBJ2-2; maybe TRBD2 (6 bases). The CDR3 loop spans 17 amino acids. V lost 1 base to trimming and J lost 5 bases, with 17 bases between them. In germline, CDR1 is SGHTA, CDR2 FQGNSA. CDR3 region: CASSLEGGGWWTGELFF. CDR3 coding DNA: TGTGCCAGCAGCTTAGAAGGTGGAGGGTGGTGGACCGGGGAGCTGTTTTTT.

This clonotype was picked up a small number of times. V gene TRBV11-1 combines with J gene TRBJ2-7, with 13 bases lining up with TRBD2. Germline V gene data show CDR1 as SGHAT and CDR2 as FQDESV (reference sequence). The V gene end was trimmed by 6 bases and the J gene end by 6 bases; junction bases not matched to a gene: 14. The CDR3 has 17 amino acids. CDR3 coding DNA: TGTGCCAGCAGTCGCTCGGCACTAGCGGGAGGGCTCGGCGAGCAGTACTTC. Its protein is CASSRSALAGGLGEQYF.

The chain joins TRBV5-1 to TRBJ2-3; TRBD2 matches at 10 bases. CDR1 and CDR2 (germline): SGHRS, YFSETQ. After removal of 4 bases from V and 0 bases from J, the junction contained 5 bases not matched to a gene. The CDR3 is 16 residues long. CDR3 loop: CASSLAGVYSTDTQYF. CDR3 in DNA: TGCGCCAGCAGCCTAGCGGGGGTCTATAGCACAGATACGCAGTATTTT.

Many counts were recorded for this clonotype. The chain employs TRBV3-1 and TRBJ1-1; D is perhaps TRBD1 (6 bases). This CDR3 is built from 13 residues. Trimming removed 1 base from V and 6 bases from J, with 9 bases in between. CDR1 and CDR2 from the germline V gene are LGHDT and YNNKEL (reference sequence). The CDR3 nucleotides read TGTGCCAGCAGCCAAGGGGGGGGCCCTGAAGCTTTCTTT. Protein product: CASSQGGGPEAFF.

The rearrangement links TRBV19 to TRBJ2-3; 11 bases are a match to TRBD2. CDR1 is LNHDA and CDR2 is SQIVND in the germline V gene (reference sequence). CDR3 size: 16 residues. J was trimmed by 3 bases and V by 5 bases; bases with no gene match: 7. CDR3 loop: CASSPMTSGVTDTQYF. The CDR3 DNA follows: TGTGCCAGTAGTCCGATGACTAGCGGGGTGACAGATACGCAGTATTTT.

A few counts support this clonotype. This sequence joins TRBV3-1 and TRBJ2-1; perhaps TRBD1 as D (6 bases). Germline CDR1 and CDR2: LGHDT and YNNKEL (reference sequence). Trimming removed 2 bases at V and 4 bases at J, with 15 bases between. The CDR3 runs to 16 residues. The CDR3 DNA reads TGTGCCAGCAGCCAATTCTTGGACAGATCTTACAATGAGCAGTTCTTC. Its translation: CASSQFLDRSYNEQFF.

The J gene is TRBJ1-3, the V gene TRBV7-6; D is perhaps TRBD1 (5 bases). The CDR3 runs to 17 residues. Per germline, CDR1 SGHVS and CDR2 FNYEAQ. Trimming removed 4 bases from V and 1 base from J, with 17 bases in between. The chain's CDR3 is CASSSGQVSLSGNTIYF. CDR3 nucleotides: TGTGCCAGCAGCTCAGGACAAGTGTCTTTGTCTGGAAACACCATATATTTT.

The V call is TRBV2, the J call TRBJ2-3; 9 positions agree with TRBD1. This CDR3 comprises 14 residues. Germline V gene lookup returns CDR1 SNHLY and CDR2 FYNNEI. The V and J ends lost 9 bases and 0 bases, in that order; junction bases with no gene match: 4. The CDR3 DNA follows: TGTGCCAGTCAACAGGGGGCGAGCACAGATACGCAGTATTTT. The encoded protein is CASQQGASTDTQYF.

The chain joins TRBV2 to TRBJ2-7; 10 bases are a match to TRBD2. CDR1 and CDR2 from the germline V gene are SNHLY and FYNNEI. V lost 6 bases to trimming and J lost 2 bases; unmatched junction nucleotides: 4. CDR3 size: 14 residues. The CDR3 DNA is TGTGCCAGCAGGAGGACTAGCGGAGCCTACGAGCAGTACTTC. Amino acids: CASRRTSGAYEQYF.

The CDR3 sequence: CSAAPQGAGGQPQHF. The CDR3 bases are TGCAGTGCTGCCCCACAGGGGGCTGGAGGTCAGCCCCAGCATTTT. The J gene is TRBJ1-5, the V gene TRBV20-1; 9 nucleotides line up with TRBD1. This CDR3 spans 15 amino acids. Germline V gene lookup returns CDR1 DFQATT and CDR2 SNEGSKA (reference sequence). Trimming at V came to 5 bases and at J to 6 bases, leaving 11 bases not matched to a gene.

The chain is built from TRBV20-1 and TRBJ2-3; D is possibly TRBD1 or TRBD2 (5 bases each). Germline values: CDR1 DFQATT, CDR2 SNEGSKA (reference sequence). V was trimmed by 6 bases and J by 5 bases, leaving 21 bases between them. The CDR3 totals 15 residues. CDR3 amino acids: CSATPGTPSGDTQYF. DNA for the CDR3: TGCAGTGCCACCCCCGGGACGCCTTCTGGAGATACGCAGTATTTT.

The rearrangement joins TRBV20-1 to TRBJ1-2; D is perhaps TRBD1 (5 bases). Trimming removed 3 bases at V and 5 bases at J, with 13 bases between. The CDR3 sequence is 13 residues long. CDR1 and CDR2 from the germline V gene are DFQATT and SNEGSKA (reference sequence). The CDR3 is CSASKGDGYGYTF. The CDR3 DNA is TGCAGTGCTAGTAAAGGGGATGGTTATGGCTACACCTTC.

The gene calls are TRBV5-1 and TRBJ1-1; 9 nucleotides agree with TRBD1. Germline CDR1 reads SGHRS; CDR2 reads YFSETQ. V lost 0 bases, J lost 0 bases, and 3 bases stayed unmatched. The CDR3 totals 16 residues. Written as DNA, the CDR3 is TGCGCCAGCAGCTTGGCCGGGACAGGGATGAACACTGAAGCTTTCTTT. Amino acids: CASSLAGTGMNTEAFF. The full variable domain, completed using reference TRBV5-1 and TRBJ1-1, is KAGVTQTPRYLIKTRGQQVTLSCSPISGHRSVSWYQQTPGQGLQFLFEYFSETQRNKGNFPGRFSGRQFSNSRSEMNVSTLELGDSALYLCASSLAGTGMNTEAFFGQGTRLTVV.

This clonotype was seen a handful of times. The chain links TRBV3-1 to TRBJ2-3; 11 bases map to TRBD1. The trim removed 5 bases at V and 6 bases at J, leaving 7 bases unmatched. CDR3 size: 15 residues. Germline V gene lookup returns CDR1 LGHDT and CDR2 YNNKEL (reference sequence). The CDR3 bases are TGTGCCAGCAGCACGGGACAGGGGGAGGCGGATACGCAGTATTTT. Protein sequence: CASSTGQGEADTQYF.

The table lists this clonotype with many counts. This chain uses TRBV11-2 with TRBJ2-4; 8 bases line up with TRBD1. CDR3 length: 18 residues. Unmatched junction bases numbered 10, after V lost 0 bases and J lost 3 bases. CDR1 is SGHAT, CDR2 FQNNGV, per germline. The CDR3 spells CASSLDLQGAIGKNIQYF. The CDR3 nucleotides read TGTGCCAGCAGCTTAGATCTGCAGGGGGCGATCGGCAAAAACATTCAGTACTTC.

This clonotype turned up a few times. The final CDR3 position lacks the conserved phenylalanine or tryptophan, pointing to a likely read error. V gene TRBV20-1 combines with J gene TRBJ1-6; tentative D call: TRBD1 (5 bases). Germline CDR1 DFQATT, CDR2 SNEGSKA (reference sequence). Trimming stripped 0 bases from V and 4 bases from J, with 7 bases between. This CDR3 region has 14 residues. The CDR3 loop is CSARDRQYNSPLHL. CDR3 DNA: TGCAGTGCTAGAGACCGACAGTATAATTCACCCCTCCACCTT.

The chain combines TRBV19 with TRBJ2-2; 7 bases match TRBD2. The CDR3 covers 17 residues. The germline V gene has CDR1 LNHDA and CDR2 SQIVND (reference sequence). V was pared by 0 bases and J by 3 bases, with 7 bases of the junction left unmatched. This CDR3 is CASSIDLGGRHTGELFF. The DNA of the CDR3 is TGTGCCAGTAGTATAGATCTTGGCGGGAGACACACCGGGGAGCTGTTTTTT.

This clonotype occurred many times. V and J are TRBV3-1 and TRBJ2-1, with D possibly matching TRBD1 (9 bases). The V end lost 3 bases, the J end lost 6 bases, and 18 bases lay between the germline ends. Germline assignment: CDR1 LGHDT and CDR2 YNNKEL (reference sequence). This CDR3 is 16 amino acids long. The chain's CDR3 is CASSHTGGGRSNEQFF. CDR3 bases: TGTGCCAGCAGCCATACAGGGGGCGGGAGGTCCAATGAGCAGTTCTTC.

Only a few counts were recorded for this clonotype. The gene calls are TRBV5-6 and TRBJ1-4; D is unresolved. The germline V gene has CDR1 SGHDT and CDR2 YYEEEE. Between the trimmed V and J ends, which lost 4 bases and 7 bases, there was a span of 17 bases. This CDR3 is built from 15 residues. CDR3 loop: CASSRPRLKGEKLFF. The CDR3 DNA reads as TGTGCCAGCAGCCGGCCCCGACTTAAGGGTGAAAAACTGTTTTTT.

In this sample, this clonotype turned up a few times. The chain has TRBV5-5 and TRBJ2-1; 13 nucleotides match TRBD2. The CDR3 consists of 16 residues. Germline V gene lookup returns CDR1 SGHKS and CDR2 YYEKEE (reference sequence). Trimming at V came to 2 bases and at J to 4 bases, leaving 3 bases not matched to a gene. Here the CDR3 reads CASSFTSGGAYNEQFF. In nucleotides, the CDR3 is TGTGCCAGCAGCTTTACTAGCGGGGGGGCATACAATGAGCAGTTCTTC.

This clonotype was detected only a few times. The genes are TRBV20-1 and TRBJ1-2, with 9 bases that match TRBD1. CDR3 length: 14 amino acids. The V segment lost 6 bases and the J segment 4 bases; nucleotides outside the gene matches: 9. Germline V gene sequence: CDR1 DFQATT, CDR2 SNEGSKA (reference sequence). The CDR3 DNA is TGCAGTGCATGGTACGGGACAGGGTTCTATGGCTACACCTTC. Protein sequence: CSAWYGTGFYGYTF.

J is TRBJ2-1 and V is TRBV7-8, with a weak D call TRBD2 (5 bases). The CDR3 consists of 13 residues. Germline V lookup: CDR1 SGHVS, CDR2 FQNEAQ. The V and J ends lost 2 bases and 4 bases respectively, with 6 bases between them. The CDR3 coding sequence is TGTGCCAGCAGCTTAAAGCGGTACAATGAGCAGTTCTTC. Translated, it gives CASSLKRYNEQFF.